These 19 T cell receptor beta chains were all obtained from the same sample, sequenced in a study of T cell responses to AZD1222 COVID-19 vaccine. Assay used: immunoSEQ multiplex PCR; TCRdb lists only in-frame clones, some missing. This sample has about 120,000 clones, with roughly nine tenths found just once. The sequences come from peripheral blood, collected 28 days after the second AZD1222 dose. Receptors originate from an adult who received the AZD1222 COVID-19 vaccine.

On this clone: The CDR3 does not end in the conserved phenylalanine or tryptophan, so this is likely a read error. Because the CDR3's place on the DNA is in doubt, the DNA is left out and the CDR3 is given as listed by TCRdb. V gene TRBV3-1 (or the pseudogene TRBV3-2) combines with J gene TRBJ1-6. Germline CDR1 reads LGHDT; CDR2 reads YNNKEL (reference sequence). The CDR3 numbers 12 amino acids, ends counted. The CDR3: CASSQDDPFPPV.

The chain combines TRBV6-4 with TRBJ2-5; 13 bases map to TRBD2. Germline V gives CDR1 MRHNA, CDR2 SNTAGT. The ends lost 3 bases at V and 3 bases at J; junction bases unmatched: 1. This CDR3 is 15 amino acids long. CDR3: CASSEGTSGEETQYF. Here the CDR3 DNA reads TGTGCCAGCAGTGAAGGGACTAGCGGGGAAGAGACCCAGTACTTC.

V and J are TRBV13 and TRBJ1-1, with D tentatively TRBD1 (5 bases). V was trimmed by 5 bases and J by 10 bases, leaving 14 bases between them. Germline V gives CDR1 PRHDT, CDR2 FYEKMQ (reference sequence). CDR3 length: 12 residues. CDR3 sequence: CASSPRGVRAFF. The CDR3 region has the DNA TGTGCCAGCAGCCCTCGGGGCGTGAGAGCTTTCTTT.

The genes are TRBV5-5 and TRBJ2-3; D remains unclear. The length of the CDR3 is 15 residues. V was cut by 0 bases and J by 0 bases, with 8 bases left in between. CDR1 is SGHKS, CDR2 YYEKEE, per germline (reference sequence). Here the CDR3 reads CASSLGTPSTDTQYF. The CDR3 DNA sequence: TGTGCCAGCAGCTTGGGGACCCCTAGCACAGATACGCAGTATTTT.

The V gene is TRBV15, the J gene TRBJ1-5; D unclear. The V and J ends lost 1 base and 5 bases respectively, with 3 bases between them. This CDR3 contains 12 residues. Germline V gene sequence: CDR1 LNHNV, CDR2 YYDKDF (reference sequence). In nucleotides, the CDR3 is TGTGCCACCAGCAGAGGGCATCAGCCCCAGCATTTT. The encoded protein is CATSRGHQPQHF.

V usage is TRBV30 and J usage is TRBJ2-7; no reliable D call. The CDR3 has 12 amino acids. The germline V gene encodes CDR1 GTSNPN and CDR2 SVGIG (reference sequence). V was pared by 1 base and J by 3 bases, with 7 bases between. For the CDR3, the DNA is TGTGCCTGGAGTGCCGACATCTACGAGCAGTACTTC. Translation gives CAWSADIYEQYF.

The V call is TRBV19, the J call TRBJ2-3; tentative D call: TRBD2 (6 bases). Trimming took 6 bases from V and 3 from J, leaving 22 bases between them. Germline assignment: CDR1 LNHDA and CDR2 SQIVND (reference sequence). This CDR3 is 17 amino acids long. The CDR3, as DNA: TGTGCCAGTAGCCGAAGACCCCGGGACTCAAAGACAGATACGCAGTATTTT. Protein: CASSRRPRDSKTDTQYF.

The chain combines TRBV18 with TRBJ1-2; D unresolved. Germline CDR1 reads KGHSH; CDR2 reads LQKENI. This CDR3 is 13 amino acids long. Deletions cut 3 bases from V and 2 bases from J, with 7 bases between. The DNA for the CDR3 is TGTGCCAGCTCACCTGGCGGGAACTATGGCTACACCTTC. It specifies CASSPGGNYGYTF.

This chain links TRBV27 with TRBJ1-1, with 9 bases aligning to TRBD1. This CDR3 has 17 residues. V lost 2 bases and J lost 0; bases outside the gene matches: 7. Germline CDR1 and CDR2: MNHEY and SMNVEV (reference sequence). CDR3 coding DNA: TGTGCCAGCAGTTTAAGACTAGGGACAGGGTTGAACACTGAAGCTTTCTTT. This encodes CASSLRLGTGLNTEAFF.

This clone has a handful of counts. At one boundary the junction diverges from the germline segment, which might be a read error. This chain connects TRBV19 to TRBJ1-1, with D possibly being TRBD1 (6 bases). This CDR3 region has 14 residues. CDR1 and CDR2 from the germline V gene are LNHDA and SQIVND (reference sequence). Written as DNA, the CDR3 is TGTGCCAGTAGTGTCGGACAGATGAATACTGAAGCTTTCTTT. Encoded protein: CASSVGQMNTEAFF.

The gene calls are TRBV5-1 and TRBJ1-4, with D hard to call. Germline CDR1 reads SGHRS; CDR2 reads YFSETQ. The V end was cut by 0 bases, the J end by 0 bases, with 9 bases between. The CDR3 sequence is 16 residues long. CDR3 amino acids: CASSLEGPATNEKLFF. CDR3 bases: TGCGCCAGCAGCTTGGAAGGTCCTGCAACTAATGAAAAACTGTTTTTT. Full variable domain (remainder filled in from reference TRBV5-1 and TRBJ1-4): KAGVTQTPRYLIKTRGQQVTLSCSPISGHRSVSWYQQTPGQGLQFLFEYFSETQRNKGNFPGRFSGRQFSNSRSEMNVSTLELGDSALYLCASSLEGPATNEKLFFGSGTQLSVL.

The V call is TRBV14, the J call TRBJ2-1, with 7 positions matching TRBD2. Germline V lookup: CDR1 SGHDN, CDR2 FVKESK. The CDR3 is 13 amino acids. The V segment lost 3 bases and the J segment 11 bases; nucleotides outside the gene matches: 7. CDR3 DNA sequence: TGTGCCAGCAGCCAGGGACCGGGACTAAAGCAGTTCTTC. Translation gives CASSQGPGLKQFF.

V and J are TRBV19 and TRBJ1-5; D possibly corresponds to TRBD1 (5 bases). This CDR3 is 14 amino acids long. V lost 7 bases and J 2 bases, leaving 12 bases between the germline ends. Germline V gene sequence: CDR1 LNHDA, CDR2 SQIVND (reference sequence). CDR3 sequence (DNA): TGTGCCAGTAAGCGCAGGGTGGGCAATCAGCCCCAGCATTTT. Translated: CASKRRVGNQPQHF.

V usage is TRBV14 and J usage is TRBJ1-6, with D uncertain. Trimming took off 3 bases at V and 4 bases at J, with 7 bases between the two ends. This CDR3 region has 14 residues. Germline V CDR1 and CDR2: SGHDN, FVKESK. The CDR3: CASSQGRYNSPLHF. The DNA for the CDR3 is TGTGCCAGCAGCCAGGGCAGGTATAATTCACCCCTCCACTTT.

This chain connects TRBV11-2 to TRBJ2-7; D is unresolved. Germline CDR1 and CDR2: SGHAT and FQNNGV. The CDR3 consists of 12 residues. V lost 3 bases to trimming and J lost 2 bases, with 5 bases between them. This CDR3 is CASSLMPYEQYF. In nucleotides, the CDR3 is TGTGCCAGCAGCTTGATGCCCTACGAGCAGTACTTC.

This chain links TRBV6-5 with TRBJ2-7; maybe TRBD2 (6 bases). Germline V gives CDR1 MNHEY, CDR2 SVGAGI. This CDR3 spans 14 amino acids. Trimming left V 8 bases short and J 9 bases short, with 23 bases between. This CDR3 reads CASGPGLLFFPQYF. The CDR3, as DNA: TGTGCCAGCGGGCCGGGACTCCTATTCTTTCCGCAGTACTTC.

The chain has TRBV9 and TRBJ2-7; possible D gene TRBD1, 5 bases. The CDR3 length is 13 residues. The germline V gene has CDR1 SGDLS and CDR2 YYNGEE. V was trimmed by 4 bases and J by 4 bases, leaving 12 bases between them. The CDR3 region is CASSKDIAYEQYF. The CDR3 region has the DNA TGTGCCAGCAGCAAGGACATCGCATACGAGCAGTACTTC.

The rearrangement joins TRBV6-2 or TRBV6-3 to TRBJ1-6; 8 nucleotides line up with TRBD1. CDR1 is MNHEY, CDR2 SVGEGT, per germline. This CDR3 is 15 amino acids long. V trimming: 0 bases; J trimming: 6 bases; junction bases outside the gene matches: 1. CDR3 in DNA: TGTGCCAGCAGTTACTCGACAGGGGTTAATTCACCCCTCCACTTT. Protein product: CASSYSTGVNSPLHF.

The genes are TRBV2 and TRBJ2-1; D perhaps matches TRBD2 (6 bases). Germline assignment: CDR1 SNHLY and CDR2 FYNNEI. The CDR3 consists of 14 residues. V was shortened by 5 bases and J by 8 bases, with 16 bases between the two germline ends. The CDR3 loop reads CASSHRDLMDEQFF. DNA for the CDR3: TGTGCCAGCAGTCACCGGGACTTAATGGATGAGCAGTTCTTC. Variable domain in full (rest from reference TRBV2 and TRBJ2-1): EPEVTQTPSHQVTQMGQEVILRCVPISNHLYFYWYRQILGQKVEFLVSFYNNEISEKSEIFDDQFSVERPDGSNFTLKIRSTKLEDSAMYFCASSHRDLMDEQFFGPGTRLTVL.